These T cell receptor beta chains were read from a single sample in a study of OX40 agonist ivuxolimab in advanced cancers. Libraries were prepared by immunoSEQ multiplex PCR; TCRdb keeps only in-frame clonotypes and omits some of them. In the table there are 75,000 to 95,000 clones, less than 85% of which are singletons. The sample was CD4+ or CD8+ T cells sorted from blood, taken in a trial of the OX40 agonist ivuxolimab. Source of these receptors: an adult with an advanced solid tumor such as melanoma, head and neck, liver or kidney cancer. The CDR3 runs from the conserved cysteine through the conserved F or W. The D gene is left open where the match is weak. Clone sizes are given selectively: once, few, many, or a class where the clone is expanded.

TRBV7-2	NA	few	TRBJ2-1	TGTGCCAGCAGCCACGCTTCGACGTTTGAGCAGTTCTTC	CASSHASTFEQFF
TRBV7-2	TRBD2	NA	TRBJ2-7	TGTGCCAGCAGCACTTCAGGACTAGACTCCTACGAGCAGTACTTC	CASSTSGLDSYEQYF
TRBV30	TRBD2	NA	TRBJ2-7	TGTGCCTCGTCCCGGGCGGGGGGGAACGAGCAGTACTTC	CASSRAGGNEQYF
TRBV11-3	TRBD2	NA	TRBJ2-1	TGTGCCAGCAGCTTAGATCAAGCCGGGACTAGCGAGAACAATGAGCAGTTCTTC	CASSLDQAGTSENNEQFF
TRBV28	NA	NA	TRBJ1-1	TGTGCCAGCAGCCCGCTGGATGGGGACGCAGCTTTCTTT	CASSPLDGDAAFF
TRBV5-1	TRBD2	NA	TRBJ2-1	TGCGCCAGCAGCTTGGTACCGGCGGGGGGGTACAATGAGCAGTTCTTC	CASSLVPAGGYNEQFF
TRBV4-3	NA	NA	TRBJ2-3	TGCGCCAGCAGCCAAGATGCTTTAATCCAGAGCAGGGTCGCAGCAGATACGCAGTATTTT	CASSQDALIQSRVAADTQYF
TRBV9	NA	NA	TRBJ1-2	TGTGCCAGCAGCGGCCGGGAGCCTAACTATGGCTACACCTTC	CASSGREPNYGYTF
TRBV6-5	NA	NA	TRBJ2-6	TGTGCCAGCAGCCGACAGTCACCAGGGGCCAACGTCCTGACTTTC	CASSRQSPGANVLTF
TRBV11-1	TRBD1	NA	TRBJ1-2	TGTGCCAGCAGCCCTACACCCGGGACAGTTCTCAACTATGGCTACACCTTC	CASSPTPGTVLNYGYTF